The T cell receptor (beta chain) described here comes from a study of shared clonotypes between healthy human individuals. Across the whole study: The study used three CD4 naive, three CD4 memory, two CD8 naive and one CD8 memory plate per donor.

Study-level points and caveats: In contrast to clonotypes shared by all four donors, non-shared clonotypes had lower generation probabilities.

This clone was detected only a few times. What it binds is unknown. Genomic DNA of every subset was divided equally among multiple immunoSEQ plates. Some clones are missing from TCRdb's copy, which holds only in-frame ones; the method was immunoSEQ multiplex PCR. The table shows about 180,000 clones, with 85% to 95% occurring only once. Per the germline V gene, CDR1 is SGHRS and CDR2 is YFSETQ. V shed 7 bases and J shed 5 bases, with 19 bases lying between them. The CDR3 length is 14 residues. The sequence was obtained from a woman in her 30s in good health. The J gene is TRBJ2-7, the V gene TRBV5-1; weak D call: TRBD2 (6 bases). The source material was naive CD4+ T cells sorted from blood. The subset was: CD45RA+ positively selected. The CDR3 DNA is TGCGCCAGCGGATTACTAGCCCCATCCAACGAGCAGTACTTC. Translating gives CASGLLAPSNEQYF.